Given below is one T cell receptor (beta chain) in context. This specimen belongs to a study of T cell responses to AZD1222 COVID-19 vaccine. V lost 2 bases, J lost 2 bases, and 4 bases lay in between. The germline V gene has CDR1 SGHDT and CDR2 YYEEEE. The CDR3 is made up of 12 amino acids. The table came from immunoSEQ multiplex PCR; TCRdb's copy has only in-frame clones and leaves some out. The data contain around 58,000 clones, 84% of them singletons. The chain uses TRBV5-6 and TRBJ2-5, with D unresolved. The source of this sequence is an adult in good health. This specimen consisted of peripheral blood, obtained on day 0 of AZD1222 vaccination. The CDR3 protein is CASSLPQETQYF. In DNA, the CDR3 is TGTGCCAGCAGCTTACCACAAGAGACCCAGTACTTC.